This T cell receptor (beta chain) stems from a study of shared clonotypes between healthy human individuals. The CDR3 is 13 amino acids. CDR1 SNHLY and CDR2 FYNNEI come from the germline V gene. V lost 6 bases and J 1 base, leaving 9 bases between the germline ends. Data came from immunoSEQ multiplex PCR; TCRdb stores just in-frame clones and leaves some out. The data hold 2 million to 3 million clones, with roughly 93% observed a single time. The source is a man aged 18 to 30 in good health. Some clones in this sample may be carry-over from other donors' samples. The genes are TRBV2 and TRBJ1-1, with unresolved D. What was sequenced was naive CD4+ T cells from PBMCs. Noted subset: CD45RA+ positively selected. CDR3 residues: CASREEQNTEAFF. CDR3 nucleotides: TGTGCCAGCAGAGAGGAACAGAACACTGAAGCTTTCTTT.